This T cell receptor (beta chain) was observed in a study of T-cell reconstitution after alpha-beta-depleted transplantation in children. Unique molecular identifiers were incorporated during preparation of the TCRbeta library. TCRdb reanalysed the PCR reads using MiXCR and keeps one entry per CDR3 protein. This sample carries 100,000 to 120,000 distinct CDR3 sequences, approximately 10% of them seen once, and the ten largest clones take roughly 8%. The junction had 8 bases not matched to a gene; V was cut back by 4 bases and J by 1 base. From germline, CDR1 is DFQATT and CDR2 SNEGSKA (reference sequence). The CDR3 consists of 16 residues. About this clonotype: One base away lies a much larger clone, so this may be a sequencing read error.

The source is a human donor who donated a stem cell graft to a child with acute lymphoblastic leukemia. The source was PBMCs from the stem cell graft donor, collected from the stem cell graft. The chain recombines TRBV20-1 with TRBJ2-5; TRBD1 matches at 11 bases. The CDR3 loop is CSATDRGRGIQETQYF. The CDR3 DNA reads TGCAGTGCTACGGACAGGGGGCGTGGGATCCAAGAGACCCAGTACTTC.